The rows below give T cell receptor beta chains drawn from one sample of a study of blood T cell repertoires in COVID-19. Sequencing used immunoSEQ multiplex PCR; TCRdb keeps in-frame clones, though not all of them. The data contain approximately 160,000 clones, 81% of them seen just once; the ten biggest clones take up 11%. The sequenced material came from peripheral blood. These receptors all stem from a man aged 55 to 70 with active or convalescent COVID-19. Both conserved end residues are part of each CDR3. The order of the fields is D gene, J gene, clone size, V gene, CDR3 DNA, CDR3 protein. D genes are given only for firm matches. Some rows have no size entry. The others give once, few or many, or a class for an expanded clone.

d_call: TRBD1; j_call: TRBJ1-2; clone_size: NA; v_call: TRBV7-6; cdr3_nt: TGTGCCAGCGGCAGCGGGACAGGGGAAGGGGGGTATGATGGCTACACCTTC; cdr3_aa: CASGSGTGEGGYDGYTF
d_call: TRBD1; j_call: TRBJ1-2; clone_size: NA; v_call: TRBV28; cdr3_nt: TGTGCCAGCAGTTTAAACAGGGGGCCGGGCTACACCTTC; cdr3_aa: CASSLNRGPGYTF
d_call: NA; j_call: TRBJ2-1; clone_size: NA; v_call: TRBV11-1; cdr3_nt: TGTGCCAGCAGCTTAAGTCTAGCGAGGGAGCAGTTCTTC; cdr3_aa: CASSLSLAREQFF
d_call: NA; j_call: TRBJ2-5; clone_size: NA; v_call: TRBV3-1/TRBV3-2; cdr3_nt: TGTGCCAGCAGCCAGGGCCTGGGGCTGGAGACCCAGTACTTC; cdr3_aa: CASSQGLGLETQYF
d_call: NA; j_call: TRBJ2-3; clone_size: NA; v_call: TRBV11-3; cdr3_nt: TGTGCCAGCAGCCTCGGACAGCTTAGCACAGATACGCAGTATTTT; cdr3_aa: CASSLGQLSTDTQYF
d_call: TRBD1; j_call: TRBJ2-3; clone_size: NA; v_call: TRBV6-6; cdr3_nt: TGTGCCAGCAGAGGGGGACAGGGGATTTATACAGATACGCAGTATTTT; cdr3_aa: CASRGGQGIYTDTQYF
d_call: NA; j_call: TRBJ2-2; clone_size: NA; v_call: TRBV2; cdr3_nt: TGTGCCAGCAGTCTAACGAACACCGGGGAGCTGTTTTTT; cdr3_aa: CASSLTNTGELFF
d_call: TRBD2; j_call: TRBJ2-5; clone_size: NA; v_call: TRBV5-1; cdr3_nt: TGCGCCAGCAGCTTGGATAGCGGGAGGGCCGGTGAGACCCAGTACTTC; cdr3_aa: CASSLDSGRAGETQYF
d_call: TRBD2; j_call: TRBJ2-4; clone_size: NA; v_call: TRBV19; cdr3_nt: TGTGCCAGTACGAAGGCTAGCGGGAGGGTTGCCAAAAACATTCAGTACTTC; cdr3_aa: CASTKASGRVAKNIQYF
d_call: TRBD1; j_call: TRBJ2-3; clone_size: NA; v_call: TRBV5-1; cdr3_nt: TGCGCCAGCCGACAGGGAAGCACAGATACGCAGTATTTT; cdr3_aa: CASRQGSTDTQYF
d_call: NA; j_call: TRBJ2-5; clone_size: NA; v_call: TRBV5-1; cdr3_nt: TGCGCCAGCAGCTCCGGACAGAGTTTCCAAGAGACCCAGTACTTC; cdr3_aa: CASSSGQSFQETQYF
d_call: TRBD1; j_call: TRBJ1-6; clone_size: once; v_call: TRBV6-6; cdr3_nt: TGTGCCAGCAGCGAACAGGGGAGCAATTCACCCCTCCACTTT; cdr3_aa: CASSEQGSNSPLHF
d_call: NA; j_call: TRBJ2-5; clone_size: NA; v_call: TRBV7-9; cdr3_nt: TGTGCCAGCAGCCCCAGCTACAGGAACCAAGAGACCCAGTACTTC; cdr3_aa: CASSPSYRNQETQYF
d_call: NA; j_call: TRBJ2-3; clone_size: NA; v_call: TRBV9; cdr3_nt: TGTGCCAGCAGCCCCCCTCAGGATACGCAGTATTTT; cdr3_aa: CASSPPQDTQYF
d_call: NA; j_call: TRBJ2-1; clone_size: NA; v_call: TRBV28; cdr3_nt: TGTGCCAGCAGGCCGGGGCCCGGGAGGCAGTTCTTC; cdr3_aa: CASRPGPGRQFF
d_call: TRBD1; j_call: TRBJ1-4; clone_size: NA; v_call: TRBV11-2; cdr3_nt: TGTGCCAGCAGCTTAGGCGGCAGGGGGAATGAAAAACTGTTTTTT; cdr3_aa: CASSLGGRGNEKLFF
d_call: NA; j_call: TRBJ1-4; clone_size: NA; v_call: TRBV11-2; cdr3_nt: TGTGCCAGCAGCTCGCCCCCCGACAGAAAACTGTTTTTT; cdr3_aa: CASSSPPDRKLFF
d_call: NA; j_call: TRBJ1-5; clone_size: NA; v_call: TRBV10-3; cdr3_nt: TGTGCCATCAGTGCCGGACAAGGCAATCAGCCCCAGCATTTT; cdr3_aa: CAISAGQGNQPQHF
d_call: NA; j_call: TRBJ2-7; clone_size: NA; v_call: TRBV25-1; cdr3_nt: TGTGCCAGCAGTGTGGAACAGGGCTACGAGCAGTACTTC; cdr3_aa: CASSVEQGYEQYF
d_call: NA; j_call: TRBJ2-5; clone_size: NA; v_call: TRBV19; cdr3_nt: TGTGCCAGTAGTATTGGGGCAGGGTACCAAGAGACCCAGTACTTC; cdr3_aa: CASSIGAGYQETQYF
d_call: NA; j_call: TRBJ2-3; clone_size: NA; v_call: TRBV4-1; cdr3_nt: TGCGCCAGCAGCCCTTCCCCGGAGTCAGATACGCAGTATTTT; cdr3_aa: CASSPSPESDTQYF